This TCR beta chain was identified during a study of T cells in Graves' hyperthyroidism and ophthalmopathy. CDR1 DFQATT and CDR2 SNEGSKA come from the germline V gene (reference sequence). V gave up 1 base and J gave up 0 bases; unmatched junction bases: 2. The CDR3 runs 15 residues. Study observations and caveats: Stable hyperthyroidism was told apart from ophthalmopathy by a model built on 13 V-J features.

This clonotype has a count of ten or more. Antigen: not known. Enrolled ophthalmopathy patients presented with a Clinical Activity Score of at least 3, a NOSPECS grade of at least 4, and disease duration under 3 months. Uncontrolled infection, other autoimmune disease, pregnancy or lactation barred patients from enrollment. PBMCs came from around 10 ml fresh peripheral blood. From RNA transcripts, TCR beta CDR3 regions were amplified. With the HTBI primer set, the TCR CDR3 went through a first round of RT-PCR. One entry per CDR3 protein, called by TCRdb with MiXCR from the multiplex PCR reads. The sample comprises roughly 240,000 distinct CDR3 sequences, almost 25% of which are singletons, and roughly 35% rests with the top ten.

The TCR sequence derives from a woman in her 40s with Graves' ophthalmopathy. The V and J genes are TRBV20-1 and TRBJ1-3, with TRBD1 matching 8 bases. The specimen was blood. CDR3 in amino acids: CSARGDRGSGNTIYF. DNA for the CDR3: TGCAGTGCTAGAGGTGACAGGGGCTCTGGAAACACCATATATTTT.